One T cell receptor beta chain is described in this entry. Its antigen is unidentified. The data were taken from a study of T-cell memory formation after mild COVID-19. Study results and limitations: Shrinking CD4+ clones resided mostly in CM and EM, and CD8+ ones in EMRA.

One entry per CDR3 protein results from TCRdb running MiXCR on the 5' RACE reads. The table shows 450,000 or so distinct CDR3 sequences, with around a quarter occurring only once. The clonotype was recovered from an adult woman who had mild COVID-19 (a few samples of this study predate the infection). Cell type and time point are not known. Sequencing input: PBMCs or a T cell subset sorted from them (not recorded which).

The CDR3 reads CSVGDSYNEQFF. CDR3 nucleotides: TGCAGCGTTGGGGACTCCTACAATGAGCAGTTCTTC. The chain couples TRBV29-1 to TRBJ2-1; D is undetermined. This CDR3 is built from 12 residues. V was shortened by 4 bases and J by 0 bases, with 4 bases between the two germline ends. Germline V gene sequence: CDR1 SQVTM, CDR2 ANQGSEA.